Each of the 24 T cell receptor beta chains below was sequenced from the same sample in a study of shared clonotypes between healthy human individuals. Repertoires were generated with immunoSEQ multiplex PCR, while TCRdb's copy carries only in-frame clones and drops some. The data show hundreds of thousands of clones, just over 95% seen once. Naive CD8 cells were CD45RO-negative, positively selected for CCR7, excluding terminally differentiated effector memory CD45RA+ cells. The sample taken for sequencing was naive CD8+ T cells sorted from blood. These receptors originate from a man aged 25 to 45 in good health.

The chain combines TRBV11-2 with TRBJ1-2; TRBD1 agrees at 10 bases. CDR1 is SGHAT and CDR2 is FQNNGV in the germline V gene. V lost 3 bases, J lost 6 bases, and 1 base stayed unmatched. This CDR3 has 13 residues. CDR3 residues: CASSLGTGDGYTF. The CDR3 DNA follows: TGTGCCAGCAGCTTGGGGACAGGGGATGGCTACACCTTC.

This chain links TRBV7-6 with TRBJ1-1, with 9 bases fitting TRBD1. The V gene end was trimmed by 5 bases and the J gene end by 2 bases; junction bases not matched to a gene: 9. In germline, CDR1 is SGHVS, CDR2 FNYEAQ. This CDR3 region has 16 residues. The CDR3 DNA reads as TGTGCCAGCAGCCCCCCCGTGGGACAGGGTAACACTGAAGCTTTCTTT. Amino acid sequence: CASSPPVGQGNTEAFF. Based on the CDR3 plus reference TRBV7-6 and TRBJ1-1, the full variable domain is GAGVSQSPRYKVTKRGQDVALRCDPISGHVSLYWYRQALGQGPEFLTYFNYEAQQDKSGLPNDRFSAERPEGSISTLTIQRTEQRDSAMYRCASSPPVGQGNTEAFFGQGTRLTVV.

This sequence joins TRBV6-1 and TRBJ2-7, with a possible D match to TRBD1 (6 bases). This CDR3 comprises 15 residues. Germline V gene lookup returns CDR1 MNHNS and CDR2 SASEGT. V was shortened by 0 bases and J by 4 bases, with 13 bases between the two germline ends. In DNA, the CDR3 is TGTGCCAGCAGTGAAGCGTGGCAGGGGCCGTACGAGCAGTACTTC. The encoded protein is CASSEAWQGPYEQYF.

The J gene is TRBJ2-2, the V gene TRBV29-1; a possible D gene is TRBD2 (5 bases). From germline, CDR1 is SQVTM and CDR2 ANQGSEA. Trimming removed 0 bases at V and 2 bases at J, with 10 bases between. The CDR3 loop spans 15 amino acids. The CDR3, as DNA: TGCAGCGTTGAAGATCCCGCGGGTAACACCGGGGAGCTGTTTTTT. Translating it yields CSVEDPAGNTGELFF.

This clone was counted once. CDR3 amino acids: CASSTDPYTANEQFF. Written as DNA, the CDR3 is TGTGCCAGTAGTACTGACCCGTACACAGCCAATGAGCAGTTCTTC. This chain connects TRBV19 to TRBJ2-1; D is ambiguous. CDR1 is LNHDA and CDR2 is SQIVND in the germline V gene (reference sequence). CDR3 length: 15 amino acids. Trimming pared 4 bases from V and 6 bases from J, leaving 16 bases between.

The chain joins TRBV7-8 to TRBJ2-7, with a possible D match to TRBD1 (5 bases). This CDR3 has 17 residues. Trimming left V 3 bases short and J 1 base short, with 19 bases between. The V gene's germline CDR1 is SGHVS and CDR2 FQNEAQ. The CDR3, as DNA: TGTGCCAGCAGCTTTCCTAGGGGTACGACCCCTTCCTACGAGCAGTACTTC. As protein: CASSFPRGTTPSYEQYF.

This clone is a singleton in its sample. J is TRBJ1-1 and V is TRBV27, with D maybe TRBD1 (5 bases). The germline CDR1 and CDR2 sequences are MNHEY and SMNVEV (reference sequence). The CDR3 runs 14 residues. V lost 1 base to trimming and J lost 1 base, with 7 bases between them. For the CDR3, the DNA is TGTGCCAGCAGTTTATGGGGGTCGAACACTGAAGCTTTCTTT. This gives the protein CASSLWGSNTEAFF.

The J gene is TRBJ1-2, the V gene TRBV29-1; 8 nucleotides agree with TRBD1. The germline V gene has CDR1 SQVTM and CDR2 ANQGSEA. Trimming took 3 bases from V and 7 from J; bases not matched to a gene: 4. The CDR3 consists of 12 residues. The CDR3, as DNA: TGCAGCGTTGACCAGGGGGCGGCTGGCTACACCTTC. Translated, it gives CSVDQGAAGYTF. Full variable domain (outside the CDR3, taken from reference TRBV29-1 and TRBJ1-2): SAVISQKPSRDICQRGTSLTIQCQVDSQVTMMFWYRQQPGQSLTLIATANQGSEATYESGFVIDKFPISRPNLTFSTLTVSNMSPEDSSIYLCSVDQGAAGYTFGSGTRLTVV.

This rearrangement joins TRBV5-6 to TRBJ2-2; TRBD2 matches 9 bases. The CDR3 runs 18 residues. V lost 4 bases to trimming and J lost 1 base; unmatched junction nucleotides: 11. Germline CDR1 and CDR2: SGHDT and YYEEEE. The CDR3 loop is CASSPTAGTSLNTGELFF. CDR3 in DNA: TGTGCCAGCAGCCCGACCGCTGGGACTAGCCTGAACACCGGGGAGCTGTTTTTT. Full variable domain (outside the CDR3, taken from reference TRBV5-6 and TRBJ2-2): DAGVTQSPTHLIKTRGQQVTLRCSPKSGHDTVSWYQQALGQGPQFIFQYYEEEERQRGNFPDRFSGHQFPNYSSELNVNALLLGDSALYLCASSPTAGTSLNTGELFFGEGSRLTVL.

This chain links TRBV2 with TRBJ1-2; D is perhaps TRBD1 (6 bases). The V gene's germline CDR1 is SNHLY and CDR2 FYNNEI. The CDR3 is made up of 14 amino acids. V was trimmed by 10 bases and J by 1 base, leaving 16 bases between them. The CDR3 nucleotides are TGTGCCACCCCCGGGGGGCGGATTAACTATGGCTACACCTTC. Translation gives CATPGGRINYGYTF.

This clone has only one observation. The rearrangement joins TRBV29-1 to TRBJ2-5, with a possible D match to TRBD2 (5 bases). CDR1 and CDR2 (germline): SQVTM, ANQGSEA. CDR3 length: 14 amino acids. The V end was cut by 1 base, the J end by 0 bases, with 9 bases between. CDR3 nucleotides: TGCAGCGTTGAAGGGGAGTTCAACCAAGAGACCCAGTACTTC. Translation: CSVEGEFNQETQYF.

Details on this clone: The sample contains more than one DNA sequence encoding this CDR3. The chain carries TRBV7-9 and TRBJ1-1, with D perhaps matching TRBD1 (6 bases). V shed 5 bases and J shed 0 bases, with 10 bases lying between them. Germline assignment: CDR1 SEHNR and CDR2 FQNEAQ (reference sequence). The CDR3 length is 14 residues. The DNA for the CDR3 is TGTGCCAGCAGCCCCGGGGGGCTGAACACTGAAGCTTTCTTT. The encoded protein is CASSPGGLNTEAFF.

The gene calls are TRBV5-5 and TRBJ1-2; 11 bases align to TRBD1. The CDR3 spans 16 residues. After removal of 5 bases from V and 4 bases from J, the junction contained 10 bases not matched to a gene. Germline V gene data show CDR1 as SGHKS and CDR2 as YYEKEE (reference sequence). CDR3 sequence: CASRASLDRGLYGYTF. The CDR3 coding sequence is TGTGCCAGCAGAGCCTCCCTGGACAGGGGGCTCTATGGCTACACCTTC.

The chain employs TRBV29-1 and TRBJ1-2, with no clear D. Germline V gene data show CDR1 as SQVTM and CDR2 as ANQGSEA. CDR3 length: 15 residues. Between the trimmed V and J ends, which lost 4 bases and 8 bases, there was a span of 23 bases. CDR3 region: CSVGERQANVGGYTF. For the CDR3, the DNA is TGCAGCGTTGGGGAAAGGCAGGCCAATGTCGGAGGCTACACCTTC.

This rearrangement joins TRBV2 to TRBJ2-1; 10 nucleotides line up with TRBD2. The length of the CDR3 is 14 residues. With 4 bases clipped from V and 5 bases from J, the junction kept 2 bases outside the gene matches. Germline lookup yields CDR1 SNHLY and CDR2 FYNNEI. The chain's CDR3 is CASSGGLADNEQFF. For the CDR3, the DNA is TGTGCCAGCAGTGGTGGACTAGCGGACAATGAGCAGTTCTTC.

The chain combines TRBV5-4 with TRBJ2-7, with D unresolved. The CDR3 has 11 residues. V gave up 2 bases and J gave up 2 bases, with 2 bases separating them. Germline V gene data show CDR1 as SGHNT and CDR2 as YYREEE (reference sequence). CDR3 in DNA: TGTGCCAGCAGCTTCGCCTACGAGCAGTACTTC. Encoded protein: CASSFAYEQYF.

The chain couples TRBV29-1 to TRBJ2-5; 10 bases map to TRBD1. Germline V gives CDR1 SQVTM, CDR2 ANQGSEA. V was pared by 6 bases and J by 11 bases, with 12 bases of the junction left unmatched. The length of the CDR3 is 13 residues. For the CDR3, the DNA is TGCAGCGTGACCGGGACAGGGGATAGGGAGCAGTACTTC. Translating it yields CSVTGTGDREQYF.

This chain connects TRBV7-9 to TRBJ2-2; TRBD1 aligns across 10 bases. The CDR3 is 14 amino acids. Trimming removed 5 bases from V and 3 bases from J; junction bases left unmatched: 0. Germline CDR1 is SEHNR and CDR2 is FQNEAQ (reference sequence). The CDR3 loop reads CASSGTGDTGELFF. For the CDR3, the DNA is TGTGCCAGCAGCGGGACAGGGGACACCGGGGAGCTGTTTTTT.

This chain links TRBV12-5 with TRBJ2-1, with 11 bases matching TRBD2. The CDR3 covers 17 residues. V lost 0 bases and J lost 12; bases outside the gene matches: 13. From germline, CDR1 is LGHNT and CDR2 FRNRAP. The CDR3 reads CASGLVIGGTSGMVQFF. DNA for the CDR3: TGTGCTAGTGGTTTGGTAATAGGAGGGACTAGCGGAATGGTGCAGTTCTTC.

The chain recombines TRBV6-1 with TRBJ2-7; D unresolved. In germline, CDR1 is MNHNS, CDR2 SASEGT. The CDR3 runs 13 residues. Trimming shortened V by 1 base and J by 5 bases, and 9 bases separated the two germline ends. This CDR3 is CASSEGSRDEQYF. The DNA of the CDR3 is TGTGCCAGCAGTGAAGGGTCTCGTGACGAGCAGTACTTC.

V gene TRBV6-1 combines with J gene TRBJ2-7, with 12 bases fitting TRBD2. Germline CDR1 and CDR2: MNHNS and SASEGT. The CDR3 is 15 residues long. J was trimmed by 3 bases and V by 6 bases; bases with no gene match: 6. In DNA, the CDR3 is TGTGCCAGCAGCTTACTAGCGGGAGGTTACTACGAGCAGTACTTC. This translates into CASSLLAGGYYEQYF.

The rearrangement joins TRBV10-2 to TRBJ2-1; D is unclear. The ends were cut back, 5 bases at V and 5 bases at J, with 16 bases in the middle. Per the germline V gene, CDR1 is WSHSY and CDR2 is SAAADI. The CDR3 is made up of 15 amino acids. CDR3 coding DNA: TGCGCCAGCAGTCTTGGAGCGAATCCAAACAATGAGCAGTTCTTC. It encodes CASSLGANPNNEQFF.

In its sample, this clone was seen once. An end of the junction differs from the germline gene, which may be a read error. The chain uses TRBV28 and TRBJ2-7; D uncertain. The length of the CDR3 is 11 residues. The V gene's germline CDR1 is MDHEN and CDR2 SYDVKM. CDR3 sequence (DNA): TGTGCCAGCAGTTTGGTGATAAAGAGGAACTTC. Protein sequence: CASSLVIKRNF. The full variable domain, completed using reference TRBV28 and TRBJ2-7, is DVKVTQSSRYLVKRTGEKVFLECVQDMDHENMFWYRQDPGLGLRLIYFSYDVKMKEKGDIPEGYSVSREKKERFSLILESASTNQTSMYLCASSLVIKRNFGPGTRLTVT.

This chain connects TRBV2 to TRBJ1-2; no reliable D call. The germline gives CDR1 SNHLY, CDR2 FYNNEI. The CDR3 spans 13 residues. V was shortened by 9 bases and J by 0 bases, with 11 bases between the two germline ends. The CDR3 DNA reads as TGTGCCAGGTCGGACCGGGCTAACTATGGCTACACCTTC. This codes for CARSDRANYGYTF.